This T cell receptor (beta chain) stems from a study of shared clonotypes between healthy human individuals. The repertoire was sequenced with immunoSEQ multiplex PCR; TCRdb's copy has only in-frame clones and lacks some. The table includes about 580,000 clones, roughly 98% detected once. CD45RO-negative, CCR7-positively selected cells formed the naive CD8 fraction, excluding terminally differentiated effector memory CD45RA+ cells. Germline V gene data show CDR1 as SGHVS and CDR2 as FQNEAQ. V lost 2 bases and J lost 0, with 8 bases in between. The length of the CDR3 is 14 residues. Input material: naive CD8+ T cells sorted from blood. The receptor was isolated from a man younger than 45 in good health. This chain links TRBV7-8 with TRBJ2-7, with D perhaps TRBD1 (5 bases). Written as DNA, the CDR3 is TGTGCCAGCAGCTTAAGCGACAGCTCCTACGAGCAGTACTTC. As protein: CASSLSDSSYEQYF.